The present T cell receptor beta chain was sequenced within a study of early T cells in non-severe SARS-CoV-2 infection. This clonotype was observed many times. Individual cDNA molecules received unique molecular identifiers during library preparation. One entry per CDR3 protein, called by TCRdb with MiXCR from the 5' RACE reads. The sample consists of roughly 33,000 distinct CDR3 sequences, roughly 5.7% of them appearing once. Sequenced input: whole blood. The TCR sequence derives from an adult who was a healthcare worker with PCR-confirmed SARS-CoV-2 infection or an uninfected control (not recorded which).

CDR3 bases: TGTGCCAGCAGTCCCAGCCCACTCTCCTACAATGAGCAGTTCTTC. Translation gives CASSPSPLSYNEQFF. The chain carries TRBV2 and TRBJ2-1; no definite D call. Per the germline V gene, CDR1 is SNHLY and CDR2 is FYNNEI. CDR3 length: 15 amino acids. V was trimmed by 5 bases and J by 0 bases, leaving 11 bases between them.